The next 6 T cell receptor beta chains were all read from a single sample in a study of T cell repertoires in cytomegalovirus infection. A single record per CDR3 protein comes from TCRdb applying MiXCR to the reads. The table lists about 100,000 distinct CDR3 sequences, more than 20% of them singletons. The sample consisted of CD8+ T cells from PBMCs. These receptor sequences come from a human donor in good health (CMV status not recorded). Some clones in this sample may be carry-over from other donors' samples.

This chain joins TRBV6-1 and TRBJ1-1; no definite D call. V lost 0 bases and J 7 bases, leaving 12 bases between the germline ends. Germline-derived CDR1 and CDR2 are MNHNS and SASEGT. CDR3 length: 14 residues. This chain's CDR3 is CASSEAGSSLEAFF. CDR3 in DNA: TGTGCCAGCAGTGAAGCTGGCTCATCCCTTGAAGCTTTCTTT.

This clonotype occurred a few times. The rearrangement joins TRBV20-1 to TRBJ1-5; tentative D call: TRBD1 (6 bases). This CDR3 spans 15 amino acids. In germline, CDR1 is DFQATT, CDR2 SNEGSKA (reference sequence). Trimming cost V 4 bases and J 2 bases, with 15 bases left between them. CDR3 sequence: CSAKVGAGGNQPQHF. DNA of the CDR3: TGCAGTGCTAAGGTGGGGGCCGGGGGCAATCAGCCCCAGCATTTT.

The rearrangement joins TRBV7-6 to TRBJ2-5; TRBD2 might be the D (5 bases). Germline V CDR1 and CDR2: SGHVS, FNYEAQ. The CDR3 contains 14 residues. The germline V and J ends were trimmed by 4 bases and 5 bases, with 14 bases remaining between them. CDR3 residues: CASSSRDPTETQYF. The CDR3 bases are TGTGCCAGCAGCTCCCGGGATCCCACGGAGACCCAGTACTTC.

This clonotype turned up a few times. The chain has TRBV6-6 and TRBJ2-1, with D perhaps TRBD1 or TRBD2 (5 bases each). Trimming took off 2 bases at V and 2 bases at J, with 13 bases between the two ends. This CDR3 region has 16 residues. Germline V lookup: CDR1 MNHNY, CDR2 SVGAGI (reference sequence). Here the CDR3 reads CASSYAGDLPYNEQFF. The CDR3 DNA sequence: TGTGCCAGCAGTTACGCTGGGGACCTCCCCTACAATGAGCAGTTCTTC.

This sequence joins TRBV10-3 and TRBJ2-3; D possibly corresponds to TRBD2 (5 bases). Deletions cut 2 bases from V and 6 bases from J, with 12 bases between. The CDR3 is 14 amino acids. Germline-derived CDR1 and CDR2 are ENHRY and SYGVKD. CDR3 in amino acids: CAISEAGVSDTQYF. The CDR3 coding sequence is TGTGCCATCAGTGAGGCCGGGGTATCGGATACGCAGTATTTT.

The chain uses TRBV7-2 and TRBJ2-7, with a possible D match to TRBD2 (5 bases). Germline lookup yields CDR1 SGHTA and CDR2 FQGNSA. The CDR3 runs 12 residues. Trimming cost V 3 bases and J 4 bases, with 7 bases left between them. CDR3 sequence (DNA): TGTACCAGCAGCTTTACGGGGTACGAGCAGTACTTC. Translated: CTSSFTGYEQYF. The full variable domain, its missing parts supplied by reference TRBV7-2 and TRBJ2-7, is GAGVSQSPSNKVTEKGKDVELRCDPISGHTALYWYRQSLGQGLEFLIYFQGNSAPDKSGLPSDRFSAERTGGSVSTLTIQRTQQEDSAVYLCTSSFTGYEQYFGPGTRLTVT.